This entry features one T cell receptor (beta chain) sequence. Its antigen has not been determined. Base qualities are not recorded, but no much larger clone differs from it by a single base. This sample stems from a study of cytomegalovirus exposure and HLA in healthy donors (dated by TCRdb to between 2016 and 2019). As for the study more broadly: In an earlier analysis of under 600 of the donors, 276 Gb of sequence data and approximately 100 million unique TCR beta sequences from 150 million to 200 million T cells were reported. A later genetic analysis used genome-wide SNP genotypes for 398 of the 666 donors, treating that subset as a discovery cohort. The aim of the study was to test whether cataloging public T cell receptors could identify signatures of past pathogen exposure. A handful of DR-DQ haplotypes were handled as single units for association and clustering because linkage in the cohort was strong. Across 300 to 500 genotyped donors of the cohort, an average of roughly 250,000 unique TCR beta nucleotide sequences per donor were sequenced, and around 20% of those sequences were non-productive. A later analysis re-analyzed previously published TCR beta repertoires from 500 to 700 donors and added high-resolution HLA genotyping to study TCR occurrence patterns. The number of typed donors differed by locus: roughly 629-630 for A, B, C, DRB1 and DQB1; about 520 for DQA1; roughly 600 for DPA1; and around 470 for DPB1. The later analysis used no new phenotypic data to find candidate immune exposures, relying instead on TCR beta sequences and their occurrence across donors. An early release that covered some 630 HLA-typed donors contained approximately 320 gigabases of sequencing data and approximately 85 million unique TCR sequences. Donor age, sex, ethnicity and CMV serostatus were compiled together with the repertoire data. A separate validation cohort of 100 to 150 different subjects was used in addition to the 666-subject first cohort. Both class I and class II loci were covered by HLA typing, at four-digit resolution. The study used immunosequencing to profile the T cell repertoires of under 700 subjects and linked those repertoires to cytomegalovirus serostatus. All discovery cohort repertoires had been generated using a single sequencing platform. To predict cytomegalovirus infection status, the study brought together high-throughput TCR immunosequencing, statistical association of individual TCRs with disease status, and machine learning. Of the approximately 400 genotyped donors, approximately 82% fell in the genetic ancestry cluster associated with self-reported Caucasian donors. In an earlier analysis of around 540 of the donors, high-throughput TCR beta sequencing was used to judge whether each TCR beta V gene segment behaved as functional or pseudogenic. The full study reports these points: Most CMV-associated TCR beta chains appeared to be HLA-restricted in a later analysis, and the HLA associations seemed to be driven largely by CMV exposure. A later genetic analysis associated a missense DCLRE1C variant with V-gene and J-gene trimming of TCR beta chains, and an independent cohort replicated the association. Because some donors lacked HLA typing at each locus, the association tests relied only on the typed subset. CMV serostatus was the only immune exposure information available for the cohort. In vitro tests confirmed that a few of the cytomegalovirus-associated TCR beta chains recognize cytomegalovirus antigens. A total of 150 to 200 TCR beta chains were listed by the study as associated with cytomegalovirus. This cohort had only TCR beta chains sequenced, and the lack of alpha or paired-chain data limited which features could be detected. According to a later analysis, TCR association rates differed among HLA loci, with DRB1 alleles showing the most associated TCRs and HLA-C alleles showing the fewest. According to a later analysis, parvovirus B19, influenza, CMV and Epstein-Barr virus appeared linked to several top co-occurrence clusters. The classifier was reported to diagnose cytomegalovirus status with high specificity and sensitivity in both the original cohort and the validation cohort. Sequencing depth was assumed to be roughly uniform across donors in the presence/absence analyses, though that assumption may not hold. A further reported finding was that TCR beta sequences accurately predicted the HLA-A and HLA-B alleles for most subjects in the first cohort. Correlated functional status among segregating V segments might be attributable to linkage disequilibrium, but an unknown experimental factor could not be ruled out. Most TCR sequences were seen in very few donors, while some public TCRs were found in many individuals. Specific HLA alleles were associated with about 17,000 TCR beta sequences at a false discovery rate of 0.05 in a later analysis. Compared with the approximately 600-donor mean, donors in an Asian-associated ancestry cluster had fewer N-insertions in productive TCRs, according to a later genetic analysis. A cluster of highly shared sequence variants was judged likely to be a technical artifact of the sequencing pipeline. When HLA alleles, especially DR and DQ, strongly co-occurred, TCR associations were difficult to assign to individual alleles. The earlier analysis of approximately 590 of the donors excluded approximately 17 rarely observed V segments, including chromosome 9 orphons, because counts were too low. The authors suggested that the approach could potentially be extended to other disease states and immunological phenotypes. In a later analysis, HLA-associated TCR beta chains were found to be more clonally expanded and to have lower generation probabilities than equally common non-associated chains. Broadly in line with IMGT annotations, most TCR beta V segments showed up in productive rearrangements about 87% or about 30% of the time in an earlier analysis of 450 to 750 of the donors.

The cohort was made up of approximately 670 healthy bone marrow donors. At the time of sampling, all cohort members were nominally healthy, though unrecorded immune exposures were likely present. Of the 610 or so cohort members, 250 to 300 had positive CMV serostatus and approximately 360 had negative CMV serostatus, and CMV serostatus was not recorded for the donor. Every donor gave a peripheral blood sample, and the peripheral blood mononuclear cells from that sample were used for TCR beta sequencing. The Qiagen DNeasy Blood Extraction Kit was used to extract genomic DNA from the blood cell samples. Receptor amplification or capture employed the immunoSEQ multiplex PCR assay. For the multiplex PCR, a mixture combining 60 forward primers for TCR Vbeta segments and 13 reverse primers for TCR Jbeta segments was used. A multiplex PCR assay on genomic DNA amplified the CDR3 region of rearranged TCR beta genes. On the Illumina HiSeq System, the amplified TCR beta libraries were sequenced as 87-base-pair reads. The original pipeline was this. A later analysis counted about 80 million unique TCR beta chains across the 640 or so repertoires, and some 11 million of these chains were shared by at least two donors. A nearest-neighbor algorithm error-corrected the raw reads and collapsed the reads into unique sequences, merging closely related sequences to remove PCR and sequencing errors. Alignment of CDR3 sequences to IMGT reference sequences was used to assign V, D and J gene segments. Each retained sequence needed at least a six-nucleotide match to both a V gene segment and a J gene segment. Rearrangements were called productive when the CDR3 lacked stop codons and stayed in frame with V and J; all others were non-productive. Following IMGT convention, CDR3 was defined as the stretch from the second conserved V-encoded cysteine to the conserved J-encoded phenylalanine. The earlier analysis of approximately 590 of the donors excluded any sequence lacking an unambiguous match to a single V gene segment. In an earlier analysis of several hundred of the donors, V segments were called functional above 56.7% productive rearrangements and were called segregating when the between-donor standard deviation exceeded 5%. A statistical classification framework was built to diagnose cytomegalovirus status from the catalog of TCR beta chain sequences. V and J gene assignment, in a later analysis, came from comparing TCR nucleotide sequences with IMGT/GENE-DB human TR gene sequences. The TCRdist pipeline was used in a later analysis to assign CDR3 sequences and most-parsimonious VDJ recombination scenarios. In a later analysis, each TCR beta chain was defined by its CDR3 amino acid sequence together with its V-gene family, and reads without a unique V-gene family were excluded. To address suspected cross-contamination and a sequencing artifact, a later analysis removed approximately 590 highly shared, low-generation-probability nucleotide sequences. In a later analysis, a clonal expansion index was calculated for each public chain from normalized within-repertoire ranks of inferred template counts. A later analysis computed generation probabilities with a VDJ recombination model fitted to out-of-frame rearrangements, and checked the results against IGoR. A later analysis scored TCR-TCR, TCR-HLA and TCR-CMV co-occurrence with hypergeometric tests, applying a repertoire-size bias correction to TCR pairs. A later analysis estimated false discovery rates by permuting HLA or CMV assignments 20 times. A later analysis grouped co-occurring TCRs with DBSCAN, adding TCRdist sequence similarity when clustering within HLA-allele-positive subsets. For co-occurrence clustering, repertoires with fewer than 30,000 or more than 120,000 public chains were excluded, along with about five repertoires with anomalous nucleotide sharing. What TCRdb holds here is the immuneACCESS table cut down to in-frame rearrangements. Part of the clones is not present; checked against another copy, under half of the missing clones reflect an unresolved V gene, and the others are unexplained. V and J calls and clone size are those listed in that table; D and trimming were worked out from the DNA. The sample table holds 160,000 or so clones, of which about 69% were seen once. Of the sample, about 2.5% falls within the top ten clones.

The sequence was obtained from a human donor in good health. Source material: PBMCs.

The CDR3 corresponds to CASSWDSYNSPLHF. The DNA is as follows: TGCGCCAGCAGCTGGGACAGTTATAATTCACCCCTCCACTTT. The receptor chain draws on TRBV5-1 and TRBJ1-6; a stretch of 7 junction bases matches TRBD1. For CDR1 and CDR2, the germline V gene lists SGHRS and YFSETQ. Compared with germline, V lacks 3 bases and J lacks 4 bases; bases without a gene match: 1. CDR3 length: 14 amino acids, cysteine to phenylalanine. Solely the CDR3 DNA is kept, with 42 bases framed from the first base.